This T cell receptor (beta chain) was observed in a study of CD8 T cells in ankylosing spondylitis. This clonotype turned up a few times. Its target is unknown. This CDR3 region has 14 residues. The V end was cut by 2 bases, the J end by 10 bases, with 15 bases between. Germline lookup yields CDR1 MNHEY and CDR2 SVGAGI. Study-level findings and limits: In ankylosing spondylitis blood, a motif of seven to nine highly homologous TCR beta variants appeared characteristic. Clones linked to disease were reported to show significant enrichment in matched ankylosing spondylitis synovial fluid.

Quantitative 5'-RACE with molecular barcodes generated TCR beta libraries. TCRdb recomputed calls from the 5' RACE reads with MiXCR, one row per CDR3 protein. Among some 150,000 distinct CDR3 sequences listed, more than 9.5% were seen once. The J gene is TRBJ2-1, the V gene TRBV6-5; a weak D match, TRBD1 (6 bases). Material: blood, either unsorted or a sorted T cell fraction (not recorded which). This clonotype was obtained from a female donor with ankylosing spondylitis or in good health (not recorded which). The CDR3: CASSYPQDRPEQFF. The CDR3, as DNA: TGTGCCAGCAGTTACCCTCAGGACAGACCCGAGCAGTTCTTC.